This T cell receptor beta chain was captured by sequencing in a study of CXCR3-negative and CXCR3-positive naive CD8 T cells. Germline loops: CDR1 LNHNV, CDR2 YYDKDF (reference sequence). This CDR3 is built from 14 residues. Every CD8+ subset sample held around 300,000 flow-sorted cells, done in triplicate. Comment on this clonotype: As yet, its antigen is unknown.

Points from the study as a whole: Greater hydrophobicity was found in TRB CDR3s of CXCR3-positive naive cells than of CXCR3-negative naive cells. The TRBV-TRBJ usage of naive CXCR3-negative and CXCR3-positive cells was similar, but that of memory cells differed.

The libraries of TRB cDNA were prepared using 5' RACE with UMI labels. From its re-call of the 5' RACE reads, TCRdb lists each CDR3 protein once, without DNA. With around 130,000 distinct CDR3 sequences in the sample, the ten largest clones hold 0.59%. Sequencing was carried out using naive CXCR3+ CD8+ T cells from blood. Subset indicated: CD45RO-CCR7+CD27+CD95- naive CD8+ T cells expressing CXCR3 (TNR3+). This TCR was sampled from a human donor in good health. Some clones in this sample may be carry-over from other donors' samples. This chain connects TRBV15 to TRBJ2-7; absent DNA, TCRdb's TRBD1 call cannot be checked. The CDR3 sequence is CATSGRDRVYEQYF. The full variable domain, rest sourced from reference TRBV15 and TRBJ2-7, is DAMVIQNPRYQVTQFGKPVTLSCSQTLNHNVMYWYQQKSSQAPKLLFHYYDKDFNNEADTPDNFQSRRPNTSFCFLDIRSPGLGDTAMYLCATSGRDRVYEQYFGPGTRLTVT.